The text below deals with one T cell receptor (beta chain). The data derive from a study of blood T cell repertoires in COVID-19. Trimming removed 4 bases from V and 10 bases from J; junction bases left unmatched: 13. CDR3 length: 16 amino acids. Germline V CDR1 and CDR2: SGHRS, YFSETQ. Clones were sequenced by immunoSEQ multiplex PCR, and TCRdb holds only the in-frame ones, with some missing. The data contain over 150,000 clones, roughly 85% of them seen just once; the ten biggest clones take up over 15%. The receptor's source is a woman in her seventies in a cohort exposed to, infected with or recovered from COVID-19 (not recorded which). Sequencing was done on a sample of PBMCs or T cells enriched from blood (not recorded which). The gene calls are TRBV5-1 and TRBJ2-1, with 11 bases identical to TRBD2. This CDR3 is CASSVLAGALESEQFF. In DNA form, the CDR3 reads TGCGCCAGCAGCGTACTAGCGGGAGCATTGGAAAGCGAGCAGTTCTTC.